This T cell receptor (beta chain) was observed in a study of T cell repertoires in cytomegalovirus infection. Study details: Public TCR beta signatures provided an indication of both CMV infection and a matching HLA type.

TCRdb re-derived calls from the reads in MiXCR, one entry per CDR3 protein. The sample has roughly 500,000 distinct CDR3 sequences, approximately 10% seen once. As for this clonotype: Antigen: not known.

There are 13 residues in the CDR3. Germline CDR1 reads LGHDT; CDR2 reads YNNKEL (reference sequence). V shed 4 bases, J shed 4 bases, and the junction held 2 bases outside the gene matches. The study, taken as a whole, reports: Using cumulative public TCR beta family frequency, the authors identified those who carried CMV together with the relevant HLA.

The sequencing sample was made of PBMCs. The clonotype originates from a human donor in good health (CMV status not recorded). Some clones in this sample may be carry-over from other donors' samples. The V and J genes are TRBV3-1 and TRBJ1-2; TRBD1 matches 8 bases. CDR3 loop: CASSRTGFYGYTF. DNA of the CDR3: TGTGCCAGCAGCCGGACAGGGTTCTATGGCTACACCTTC.